The present T cell receptor (beta chain) was sequenced within a study of Graves' ophthalmopathy and Graves' hyperthyroidism. This clonotype showed up just a few times. RNA transcripts provided the template for amplifying TCR beta CDR3 regions. Scientists carried out first-round RT-PCR using HTBI primers and then a second-round multiplex PCR. A single record per CDR3 protein comes from TCRdb applying MiXCR to the multiplex PCR reads. The sample records 340,000 or so distinct CDR3 sequences, around a sixth being singletons. This CDR3 has 14 amino acids. Losses at the gene ends were 6 bases for V and 5 bases for J; bases not matched to a gene: 4. Germline loops: CDR1 MNHNS, CDR2 SASEGT. A 10 ml volume of fresh peripheral blood provided the PBMCs.

This sequence was found in an adult man with Graves' ophthalmopathy. The chain has TRBV6-1 and TRBJ2-7; 13 bases match TRBD2. The sample comprised peripheral blood. In DNA, the CDR3 is TGTGCCAGCAGGGGGACTAGCGGGACGAACGAGCAGTACTTC. Its translation is CASRGTSGTNEQYF.